Below, one T cell receptor (beta chain) is given with its context. No antigen is known for it. J was trimmed by 2 bases and V by 5 bases; bases with no gene match: 7. Germline CDR1 SGHTA, CDR2 FQGTGA. The CDR3 is made up of 16 amino acids. The record originates from a study of cytomegalovirus exposure and HLA in healthy donors. The study's findings and limits: The only immune exposure information that was available was CMV serostatus. Reportedly, a later analysis found an Asian-associated ancestry cluster had fewer N-insertions than the approximately 700-donor mean. Across donors, presence/absence analyses took sequencing depth to be roughly uniform. Three of the chains that were CMV-associated were confirmed in vitro to be specific for CMV antigens.

PCR primers comprised 60 Vbeta and 13 Jbeta primers. Clones were sequenced by immunoSEQ multiplex PCR, and TCRdb holds only the in-frame ones, with some missing. The profile shows 140,000 to 150,000 clones, nearly 10% of them singletons. The chain uses TRBV7-3 and TRBJ2-2; TRBD2 aligns across 8 bases. Sequenced input: PBMCs. The source of this sequence is a man in his forties or fifties in good health and CMV-seronegative. In DNA, the CDR3 is TGTGCCAGCAGCCCACAGACTAGCGCTAACACCGGGGAGCTGTTTTTT. This encodes CASSPQTSANTGELFF.